This is a list of T cell receptor beta chains from one sample in a study of radiation and T cells in renal cell carcinoma. Some clones are missing from TCRdb's copy, which holds only in-frame ones; the method was immunoSEQ multiplex PCR. The sample holds around 100,000 clones, roughly 82% seen once. The sample here was blood, taken from a patient whose treatment included radiotherapy and nephrectomy. The receptors originated from a man aged 55-75 years with renal cell carcinoma. Each CDR3 is given without its conserved first and last residue. A D gene is named only where the DNA matches it firmly. Expanded clones are given a class, and other clones once, few, many or no size at all.

TRBJ2-5	NA	TRBD2	TRBV18	ASSRPGGAETQY
TRBJ2-6	NA	NA	TRBV10-3	AISESRRSAAGANVLT
TRBJ2-3	NA	NA	TRBV19	ASSDPEVTDTQY
TRBJ1-5	NA	NA	TRBV6-4	ASSDLTHNSNQPQH
TRBJ1-1	NA	NA	TRBV27	ASSLFGQANTEAF
TRBJ1-5	NA	TRBD1	TRBV4-1	ASSQDGSGQGGHQPQH
TRBJ2-1	NA	NA	TRBV6-5	ASRERGYNEQF
TRBJ2-1	NA	TRBD2	TRBV6-5	ASSYRPSGRNEQF
TRBJ2-7	NA	NA	TRBV19	ASSPTRQGLVGLGPYEQY
TRBJ2-5	NA	NA	TRBV11-1	ASSLVQAETQY
TRBJ1-2	NA	TRBD1	TRBV4-1	ASSQDPGQGINGGYT
TRBJ1-1	NA	NA	TRBV5-1	ASSLVTGTNTEAF
TRBJ2-1	NA	NA	TRBV21-1	ASSKVGKRGLVIVSSYNEQF
TRBJ1-3	NA	NA	TRBV4-3	ASSHGTSTGNTIY
TRBJ2-5	NA	NA	TRBV5-1	ASSGQGRETQY
TRBJ2-7	NA	TRBD2	TRBV4-1	ASSQASGSSSEQY
TRBJ2-2	NA	NA	TRBV30	AWVISRPANTGELF
TRBJ1-1	few	NA	TRBV29-1	SVEGKREDTEAF
TRBJ2-1	NA	NA	TRBV29-1	SVGEGLRSSYNEQF
TRBJ1-1	once	NA	TRBV12-5	ASGLFQGLNTEAF
TRBJ2-5	NA	TRBD1	TRBV10-2	ASSGQEKETQY
TRBJ2-7	many	NA	TRBV5-1	ASRTKEGSEQY
TRBJ2-3	NA	TRBD2	TRBV4-1	ASSRREGTDTQY
TRBJ2-1	NA	NA	TRBV7-9	ASSYPVGLYNEQF
TRBJ2-3	NA	TRBD2	TRBV25-1	ASSDGGRGTDTQY
TRBJ2-7	NA	TRBD2	TRBV6-5	ASSYSRREREKY
TRBJ2-2	once	NA	TRBV9	ASSASNTGELF
TRBJ2-1	NA	NA	TRBV5-4	ASSRGSSSYNEQF
TRBJ2-3	once	NA	TRBV15	ATSRDLLVVDTQY
TRBJ2-2	NA	NA	TRBV4-3	ASSQEVGANTGELF
TRBJ1-1	NA	NA	TRBV7-9	ASRTANANTEAF
TRBJ1-4	NA	NA	TRBV19	ASSTSGSTNEKLF
TRBJ1-1	NA	NA	TRBV19	ASRWYPDTEAF
TRBJ1-3	NA	NA	TRBV5-1	APNTTDPIRSDTIY
TRBJ2-1	NA	TRBD2	TRBV19	ASSPTSGSEEQF
TRBJ2-1	NA	NA	TRBV14	ASSPHGGGWNNEQF
TRBJ1-2	NA	NA	TRBV7-2	ASSLATRQAGYT
TRBJ1-2	many	NA	TRBV27	ASSWGAEAYGYT
TRBJ2-3	NA	NA	TRBV6-5	ASSPLEITDTQY
TRBJ2-5	once	TRBD2	TRBV29-1	SAVGGIETQY
TRBJ2-5	NA	TRBD2	TRBV9	ASSGLAGQETQY
TRBJ2-1	NA	NA	TRBV13	ASSLGNEQF
TRBJ1-3	NA	TRBD1	TRBV30	AWIQGADTIY
TRBJ1-5	NA	NA	TRBV27	ASSLQNSNQPQH
TRBJ2-3	NA	NA	TRBV20-1	SAPRTDTQY
TRBJ2-7	NA	TRBD1	TRBV5-1	ASGTGGAGEQY
TRBJ2-5	NA	TRBD1	TRBV7-2	ASSSNQGTGGETQY
TRBJ2-1	NA	TRBD2	TRBV19	ASSGRRGLQYNEQF